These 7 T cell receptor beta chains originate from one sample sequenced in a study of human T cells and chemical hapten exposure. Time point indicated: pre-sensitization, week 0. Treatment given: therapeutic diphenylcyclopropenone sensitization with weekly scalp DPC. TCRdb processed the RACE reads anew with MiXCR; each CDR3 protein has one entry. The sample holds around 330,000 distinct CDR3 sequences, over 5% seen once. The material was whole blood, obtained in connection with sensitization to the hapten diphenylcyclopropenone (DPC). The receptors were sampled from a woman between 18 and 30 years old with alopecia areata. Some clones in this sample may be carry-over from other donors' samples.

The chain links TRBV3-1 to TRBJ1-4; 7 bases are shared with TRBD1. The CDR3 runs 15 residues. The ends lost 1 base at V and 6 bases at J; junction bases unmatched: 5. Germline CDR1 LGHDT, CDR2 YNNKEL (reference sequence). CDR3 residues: CASSQGTGGDEKLFF. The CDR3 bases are TGTGCCAGCAGCCAAGGGACAGGCGGTGATGAAAAACTGTTTTTT.

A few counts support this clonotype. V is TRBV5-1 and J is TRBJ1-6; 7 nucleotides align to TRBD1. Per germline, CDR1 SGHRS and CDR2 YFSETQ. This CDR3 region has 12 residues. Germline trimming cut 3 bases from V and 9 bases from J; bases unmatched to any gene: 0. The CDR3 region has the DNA TGCGCCAGCAGCTGGGACAGTTCACCCCTCCACTTT. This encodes CASSWDSSPLHF. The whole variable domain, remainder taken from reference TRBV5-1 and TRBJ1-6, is KAGVTQTPRYLIKTRGQQVTLSCSPISGHRSVSWYQQTPGQGLQFLFEYFSETQRNKGNFPGRFSGRQFSNSRSEMNVSTLELGDSALYLCASSWDSSPLHFGNGTRLTVT.

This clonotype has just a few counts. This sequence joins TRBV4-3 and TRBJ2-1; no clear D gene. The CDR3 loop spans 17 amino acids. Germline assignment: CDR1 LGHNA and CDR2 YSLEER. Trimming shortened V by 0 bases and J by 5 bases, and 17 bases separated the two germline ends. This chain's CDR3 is CASSQELVRASNNEQFF. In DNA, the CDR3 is TGCGCCAGCAGCCAAGAACTCGTCCGGGCCTCGAACAATGAGCAGTTCTTC.

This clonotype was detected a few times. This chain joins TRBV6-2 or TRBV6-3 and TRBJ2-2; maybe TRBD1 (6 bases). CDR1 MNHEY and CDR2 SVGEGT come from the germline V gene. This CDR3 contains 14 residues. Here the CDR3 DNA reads TGTGCATCAACCAGGGGTCCGAACACCGGGGAGCTGTTTTTT. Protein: CASTRGPNTGELFF.

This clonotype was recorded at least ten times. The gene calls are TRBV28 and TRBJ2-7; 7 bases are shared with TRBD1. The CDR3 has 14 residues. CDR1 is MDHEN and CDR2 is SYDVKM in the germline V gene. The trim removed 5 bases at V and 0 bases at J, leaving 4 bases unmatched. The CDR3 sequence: CASSPTGSSYEQYF. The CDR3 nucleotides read TGTGCCAGCAGTCCGACAGGGAGCTCCTACGAGCAGTACTTC. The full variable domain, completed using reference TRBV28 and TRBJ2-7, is DVKVTQSSRYLVKRTGEKVFLECVQDMDHENMFWYRQDPGLGLRLIYFSYDVKMKEKGDIPEGYSVSREKKERFSLILESASTNQTSMYLCASSPTGSSYEQYFGPGTRLTVT.

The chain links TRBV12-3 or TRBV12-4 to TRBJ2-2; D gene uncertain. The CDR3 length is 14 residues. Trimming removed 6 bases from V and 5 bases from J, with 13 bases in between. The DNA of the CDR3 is TGTGCCAGCAGCCTACGTACACATACCGGGGAGCTGTTTTTT. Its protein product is CASSLRTHTGELFF.

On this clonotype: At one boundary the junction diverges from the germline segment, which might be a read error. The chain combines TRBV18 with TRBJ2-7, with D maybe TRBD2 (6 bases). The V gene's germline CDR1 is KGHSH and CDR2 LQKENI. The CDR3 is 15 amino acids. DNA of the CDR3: TGTGCCATCTCACCACCTGGGGGACTTCAAGGCGAGCAGTACTTC. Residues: CAISPPGGLQGEQYF.